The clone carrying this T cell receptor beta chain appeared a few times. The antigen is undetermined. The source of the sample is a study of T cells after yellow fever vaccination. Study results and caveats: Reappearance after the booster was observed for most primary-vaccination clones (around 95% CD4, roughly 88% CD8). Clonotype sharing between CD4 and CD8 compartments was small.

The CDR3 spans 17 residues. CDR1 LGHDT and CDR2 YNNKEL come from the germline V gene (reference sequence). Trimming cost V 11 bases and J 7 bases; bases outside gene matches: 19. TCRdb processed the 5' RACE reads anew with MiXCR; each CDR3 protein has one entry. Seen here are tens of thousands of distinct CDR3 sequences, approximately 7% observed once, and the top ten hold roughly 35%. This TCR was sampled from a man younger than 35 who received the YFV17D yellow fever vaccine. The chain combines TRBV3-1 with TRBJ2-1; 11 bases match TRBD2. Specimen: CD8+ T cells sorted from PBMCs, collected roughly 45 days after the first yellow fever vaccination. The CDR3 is CACSTILAGGPGNEQFF. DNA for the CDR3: TGTGCCTGCTCCACGATCTTAGCGGGGGGGCCGGGGAATGAGCAGTTCTTC.